Listed here is a single TCR beta chain. The sample holds a few counts of this clonotype. Which antigen it targets is not known. The input lacks base qualities; no much larger clone sits a single base away. The receptor library was made with RT-PCR. Sequencing relied on an Illumina HiSeq 2500. TCRdb ran its own pipeline on the public reads, namely fastp trimming at Q25 and MiXCR clone calling, and kept in-frame beta chains. Merged by CDR3 protein, the rows form single entries marked with the most common genes and DNA. The sample data list approximately 700,000 distinct CDR3 sequences, and roughly 13% of these were observed just once. Jointly, the top ten make up 6% to 8% of the sample. There are 12 amino acids in the CDR3, from cysteine to phenylalanine inclusive. Solely the CDR3 DNA is kept, with 36 bases framed from the first base. V lost 4 bases and J lost 4 bases; the stretch between them is 7 bases long. Per the germline V gene (reference sequence), LGHDT is the CDR1 and YNNKEL is the CDR2.

These data are taken from a study of response to subunit inactivated influenza vaccine (dated by TCRdb to 2017 to 2018). Background on the whole study: Deep quantitative T cell receptor repertoire profiling was used in the study to track responses to a trivalent subunit inactivated influenza vaccine. What the study reported, not specific to this receptor: According to the authors, only a limited number of new T cells may be recruited by each seasonal influenza vaccination.

The sequencing here drew on PBMCs from blood, taken 14 days before vaccination. This chain joins TRBV3-1 to TRBJ1-1, with a weak D call of TRBD1 (5 bases match). The receptor comes from a man in his forties or fifties who received an inactivated influenza vaccine. Donor details come from another sample of the same person, matched by shared clones. The DNA reads TGTGCCAGCAGCCTCAGGGCCACTGAAGCTTTCTTT. This is translated as CASSLRATEAFF.